This TCR beta chain stems from a study of radiotherapy plus CTLA-4 blockade in lung cancer. A single count supports this clone. Germline lookup yields CDR1 SNHLY and CDR2 FYNNEI. Deletions cut 9 bases from V and 2 bases from J, with 15 bases between. CDR3 length: 14 amino acids. The assay was immunoSEQ multiplex PCR, and TCRdb's table has in-frame clones only and misses some. The data show about 82,000 clones, approximately 75% seen once. J is TRBJ2-3 and V is TRBV2, with D possibly TRBD2 on 5 matching bases. Sequencing was performed on peripheral blood, taken from a patient treated with radiotherapy plus ipilimumab. The sequence was obtained from a human donor with non-small cell lung cancer that progressed on radiotherapy plus ipilimumab. The CDR3 here is CASDGARATDTQYF. The CDR3, as DNA: TGTGCCAGTGACGGAGCGAGGGCCACAGATACGCAGTATTTT.